The 31 T cell receptor beta chains given below trace back to one sample, sequenced in a study of shared clonotypes between healthy human individuals. The repertoire was sequenced with immunoSEQ multiplex PCR; TCRdb's copy has only in-frame clones and lacks some. The sample holds around 2,000,000 clones, approximately 94% seen once. Terminally differentiated effector memory CD45RA+ cells were left out of the naive CD8 fraction, which was CD45RO-negative and positively selected for CCR7. Specimen: naive CD8+ T cells from PBMCs. The receptors come from a young man in good health. Some clones in this sample may be carry-over from other donors' samples.

This chain joins TRBV4-2 and TRBJ2-3, with D perhaps matching TRBD2 (5 bases). Trimming stripped 0 bases from V and 0 bases from J, with 13 bases between. Germline CDR1 is LGHNA and CDR2 is YNFKEQ. The length of the CDR3 is 17 residues. CDR3 amino acids: CASSQDYTGLSTDTQYF. For the CDR3, the DNA is TGTGCCAGCAGCCAAGATTATACGGGATTGAGCACAGATACGCAGTATTTT.

This clone was seen a handful of times. The V gene is TRBV2, the J gene TRBJ1-1; D may be TRBD1 (5 bases). The germline V gene encodes CDR1 SNHLY and CDR2 FYNNEI. The CDR3 is 13 residues long. Deletions cut 11 bases from V and 11 bases from J, with 24 bases between. CDR3 coding DNA: TGTGCCGCACTGGATATGGGGGTCCAGGAGGCTTTCTTT. Protein sequence: CAALDMGVQEAFF. The whole variable domain, filled in from reference TRBV2 and TRBJ1-1, reads EPEVTQTPSHQVTQMGQEVILRCVPISNHLYFYWYRQILGQKVEFLVSFYNNEISEKSEIFDDQFSVERPDGSNFTLKIRSTKLEDSAMYFCAALDMGVQEAFFGQGTRLTVV.

The rearrangement links TRBV5-1 to TRBJ2-7; D uncertain. The length of the CDR3 is 15 residues. The germline V and J ends were trimmed by 0 bases and 3 bases, with 13 bases remaining between them. From germline, CDR1 is SGHRS and CDR2 YFSETQ. CDR3 DNA sequence: TGCGCCAGCAGCTTGGCGGGCAGGCAGTTCTACGAGCAGTACTTC. This gives the protein CASSLAGRQFYEQYF. Looking up the rest from reference TRBV5-1 and TRBJ2-7 gives the full variable domain: KAGVTQTPRYLIKTRGQQVTLSCSPISGHRSVSWYQQTPGQGLQFLFEYFSETQRNKGNFPGRFSGRQFSNSRSEMNVSTLELGDSALYLCASSLAGRQFYEQYFGPGTRLTVT.

The gene calls are TRBV19 and TRBJ2-1, with a possible D match to TRBD1 (5 bases). CDR1 is LNHDA and CDR2 is SQIVND in the germline V gene (reference sequence). CDR3 length: 14 amino acids. The V gene lost 1 base and the J gene lost 9 bases, with 13 bases spanning the gap. DNA of the CDR3: TGTGCCAGTAGTATAGGTAGCAGGGTCAGTGAGCAGTTCTTC. Its protein product is CASSIGSRVSEQFF.

This chain links TRBV19 with TRBJ2-2; possible D gene TRBD1, 5 bases. Germline CDR1 LNHDA, CDR2 SQIVND (reference sequence). The CDR3 contains 14 residues. Trimming stripped 6 bases from V and 3 bases from J, with 11 bases between. For the CDR3, the DNA is TGTGCCAGTAGGACAGATTCTTACACCGGGGAGCTGTTTTTT. The encoded protein is CASRTDSYTGELFF.

J is TRBJ2-7 and V is TRBV2; 7 nucleotides agree with TRBD1. After removal of 8 bases from V and 3 bases from J, the junction contained 7 bases not matched to a gene. There are 13 residues in the CDR3. Germline-derived CDR1 and CDR2 are SNHLY and FYNNEI. The CDR3 DNA is TGTGCCAGCCAGGGGGAGAACCACTACGAGCAGTACTTC. Translating it yields CASQGENHYEQYF.

The chain couples TRBV27 to TRBJ2-7; the match to TRBD2 covers 12 bases. CDR1 and CDR2 (germline): MNHEY, SMNVEV (reference sequence). The V gene end was trimmed by 8 bases and the J gene end by 5 bases; junction bases not matched to a gene: 19. The CDR3 loop spans 18 amino acids. CDR3 residues: CASRSRGLAGGGWDEQYF. As DNA, the CDR3 is TGTGCCAGCCGATCCCGGGGACTAGCGGGCGGGGGCTGGGACGAGCAGTACTTC.

The chain recombines TRBV19 with TRBJ2-7; weak D call: TRBD1 (6 bases). Germline values: CDR1 LNHDA, CDR2 SQIVND (reference sequence). Trimming left V 7 bases short and J 4 bases short, with 23 bases between. The CDR3 loop spans 16 amino acids. CDR3 sequence: CASKVREAIRGYEQYF. The CDR3 DNA sequence: TGTGCCAGTAAAGTGCGCGAGGCCATAAGGGGGTACGAGCAGTACTTC.

The chain recombines TRBV7-9 with TRBJ2-1; D perhaps matches TRBD1 (6 bases). Germline CDR1 is SEHNR and CDR2 is FQNEAQ (reference sequence). The CDR3 totals 16 residues. Trimming took 6 bases from V and 0 from J, leaving 15 bases between them. The CDR3 DNA follows: TGTGCCAGCAGTTACAAAGGGGGAAGCTCCTACAATGAGCAGTTCTTC. This sequence encodes CASSYKGGSSYNEQFF.

This chain uses TRBV10-3 with TRBJ1-2; TRBD1 might be the D (5 bases). The CDR3 loop spans 15 amino acids. Trimming took off 5 bases at V and 1 base at J, with 14 bases between the two ends. Germline CDR1 ENHRY, CDR2 SYGVKD. This CDR3 is CAISSLSGFNYGYTF. The CDR3 bases are TGTGCCATCAGTTCCCTATCAGGGTTTAACTATGGCTACACCTTC.

The V call is TRBV11-2, the J call TRBJ2-1; TRBD1 is a possible D gene (6 bases). With 1 base removed from V and 8 bases from J, the gap between germline ends came to 15 bases. Germline V gene data show CDR1 as SGHAT and CDR2 as FQNNGV. The CDR3 contains 15 residues. The CDR3 sequence is CASSLGFSEGDEQFF. In DNA, the CDR3 is TGTGCCAGCAGCTTAGGTTTTAGCGAGGGGGATGAGCAGTTCTTC. Together with reference TRBV11-2 and TRBJ2-1, the CDR3 gives the full variable domain: EAGVAQSPRYKIIEKRQSVAFWCNPISGHATLYWYQQILGQGPKLLIQFQNNGVVDDSQLPKDRFSAERLKGVDSTLKIQPAKLEDSAVYLCASSLGFSEGDEQFFGPGTRLTVL.

The chain recombines TRBV2 with TRBJ2-7; D not resolved. Germline V gives CDR1 SNHLY, CDR2 FYNNEI. The V end lost 2 bases, the J end lost 7 bases, and 12 bases lay between the germline ends. The CDR3 covers 13 residues. This CDR3 reads CASSERGQAEQYF. The CDR3 DNA reads TGTGCCAGCAGTGAACGCGGTCAGGCAGAGCAGTACTTC. Full variable domain (remainder filled in from reference TRBV2 and TRBJ2-7): EPEVTQTPSHQVTQMGQEVILRCVPISNHLYFYWYRQILGQKVEFLVSFYNNEISEKSEIFDDQFSVERPDGSNFTLKIRSTKLEDSAMYFCASSERGQAEQYFGPGTRLTVT.

This clone was detected a few times. This chain connects TRBV6-1 to TRBJ1-2; a possible D gene is TRBD1 (5 bases). Trimming left V 5 bases short and J 4 bases short, with 14 bases between. The CDR3 extends over 14 amino acids. Germline CDR1 and CDR2: MNHNS and SASEGT. This chain's CDR3 is CASSPRGKGYGYTF. CDR3 sequence (DNA): TGTGCCAGCAGTCCGAGGGGCAAAGGCTATGGCTACACCTTC.

The V and J genes are TRBV6-5 and TRBJ2-1; D ambiguous. CDR3 size: 13 residues. Trimming removed 2 bases at V and 6 bases at J, with 8 bases between. Germline V CDR1 and CDR2: MNHEY, SVGAGI. The CDR3 loop reads CASSYGPTNEQFF. The CDR3 DNA follows: TGTGCCAGCAGTTACGGGCCAACCAATGAGCAGTTCTTC.

The chain is built from TRBV28 and TRBJ2-3, with 8 positions matching TRBD2. The CDR3 has 15 amino acids. Unmatched junction bases numbered 5, after V lost 2 bases and J lost 4 bases. Germline V CDR1 and CDR2: MDHEN, SYDVKM. The CDR3 region is CASSLLDGGADTQYF. CDR3 in DNA: TGTGCCAGCAGTTTACTCGACGGGGGGGCAGATACGCAGTATTTT.

In the case of this clone: This same CDR3 is encoded by further DNA sequences in the sample. The V and J genes are TRBV4-1 and TRBJ2-7; D might be TRBD1 or TRBD2, each matching 6 bases. The CDR3 consists of 13 residues. Germline V gene sequence: CDR1 MGHRA, CDR2 YSYEKL. With 2 bases removed from V and 4 bases from J, the gap between germline ends came to 9 bases. CDR3 region: CASSQKGGYEQYF. The CDR3 DNA follows: TGCGCCAGCAGCCAAAAGGGGGGTTACGAGCAGTACTTC.

Concerning this clone: Other DNA sequences in the same sample also yield this CDR3. The chain is built from TRBV11-2 and TRBJ2-1; 7 nucleotides align to TRBD1. The germline gives CDR1 SGHAT, CDR2 FQNNGV. This CDR3 is 15 amino acids long. J was trimmed by 6 bases and V by 1 base; bases with no gene match: 6. For the CDR3, the DNA is TGTGCCAGCAGCTTAGCACCGGCAGGGGGCAATGAGCAGTTCTTC. Protein: CASSLAPAGGNEQFF.

The V gene is TRBV6-1, the J gene TRBJ2-1; 12 bases agree with TRBD2. The CDR3 loop spans 13 amino acids. The V segment lost 8 bases and the J segment 6 bases; nucleotides outside the gene matches: 2. CDR1 MNHNS and CDR2 SASEGT come from the germline V gene. CDR3 sequence (DNA): TGTGCCAGCCTACTAGCGGGAGGCAATGAGCAGTTCTTC. As protein: CASLLAGGNEQFF.

The CDR3 DNA sequence: TGTGCCAGCAGTTTACTAGGGTCGCGGAACACTGAAGCTTTCTTT. It encodes CASSLLGSRNTEAFF. The gene calls are TRBV27 and TRBJ1-1; D gene unclear. Germline-derived CDR1 and CDR2 are MNHEY and SMNVEV (reference sequence). This CDR3 has 15 amino acids. V was cut by 2 bases and J by 1 base, with 11 bases left in between.

The V and J genes are TRBV7-8 and TRBJ2-1; 11 bases line up with TRBD2. The CDR3 loop spans 14 amino acids. Germline CDR1 and CDR2: SGHVS and FQNEAQ. V shed 8 bases, J shed 7 bases, and the junction held 7 bases outside the gene matches. CDR3 region: CASRTSGRPNEQFF. The CDR3 DNA reads TGTGCCAGCCGAACTAGCGGGAGACCTAATGAGCAGTTCTTC.

The J gene is TRBJ2-5, the V gene TRBV28; 10 positions match TRBD1. CDR3 length: 17 amino acids. Trimming took 6 bases from V and 4 from J; bases not matched to a gene: 14. Germline V CDR1 and CDR2: MDHEN, SYDVKM. CDR3 DNA sequence: TGTGCCAGCAGACAAGCGACAGGGGGCGAGAGACCAGAGACCCAGTACTTC. It codes for CASRQATGGERPETQYF.

V is TRBV30 and J is TRBJ2-5; 7 positions agree with TRBD2. The J call could be wrong; TRBJ2-7 is a better fit for the DNA end. The germline V gene encodes CDR1 GTSNPN and CDR2 SVGIG (reference sequence). The CDR3 is 13 amino acids. Here the CDR3 reads CAWSDGGFYEQYF. CDR3 bases: TGTGCCTGGAGTGACGGGGGGTTCTACGAGCAGTACTTC.

J is TRBJ2-5 and V is TRBV10-2; 8 bases fit TRBD2. V lost 4 bases to trimming and J lost 5 bases; unmatched junction nucleotides: 6. Germline CDR1 WSHSY, CDR2 SAAADI. This CDR3 is built from 14 residues. CDR3 sequence (DNA): TGCGCCAGCAGTGGAGGGACTAGGAGGGAGACCCAGTACTTC. Translated, it gives CASSGGTRRETQYF.

As regards this clone: Other DNA sequences from this sample encode an identical CDR3 as well. The chain uses TRBV4-1 and TRBJ2-7; 12 positions agree with TRBD1. CDR1 MGHRA and CDR2 YSYEKL come from the germline V gene. The CDR3 totals 16 residues. V dropped 0 bases and J dropped 2; count of bases not matched to a gene: 2. This CDR3 is CASSQDGTGGTYEQYF. Here the CDR3 DNA reads TGCGCCAGCAGCCAAGATGGGACAGGGGGCACCTACGAGCAGTACTTC.

About this clone itself: Other DNA variants within this sample encode the same CDR3. V and J are TRBV5-1 and TRBJ1-1; perhaps TRBD1 as D (5 bases). The germline V gene encodes CDR1 SGHRS and CDR2 YFSETQ. This CDR3 contains 12 residues. Trimming stripped 8 bases from V and 4 bases from J, with 12 bases between. The CDR3 coding sequence is TGCGCCAGTCGGGGCGGGAGCACTGAAGCTTTCTTT. Translated, it gives CASRGGSTEAFF.

This chain links TRBV7-2 with TRBJ2-5; tentatively, D is TRBD2 (6 bases). Between the trimmed V and J ends, which lost 0 bases and 1 base, there was a span of 12 bases. Germline lookup yields CDR1 SGHTA and CDR2 FQGNSA. This CDR3 is 16 amino acids long. This CDR3 reads CASSLALEGVQETQYF. The CDR3 nucleotides read TGTGCCAGCAGCTTAGCCCTGGAGGGAGTCCAAGAGACCCAGTACTTC.

The chain links TRBV7-8 to TRBJ2-2, with TRBD1 matching 7 bases. The germline gives CDR1 SGHVS, CDR2 FQNEAQ. The CDR3 has 16 amino acids. The V segment lost 4 bases and the J segment 2 bases; nucleotides outside the gene matches: 7. CDR3 residues: CASSSHRDRNTGELFF. CDR3 nucleotides: TGTGCCAGCAGCTCCCACCGGGACAGAAACACCGGGGAGCTGTTTTTT.

The chain is built from TRBV11-2 and TRBJ1-1; perhaps TRBD1 as D (5 bases). The V gene lost 3 bases and the J gene lost 6 bases, with 8 bases spanning the gap. Germline CDR1 reads SGHAT; CDR2 reads FQNNGV. The CDR3 consists of 12 residues. This chain's CDR3 is CASSFGTPEAFF. The DNA of the CDR3 is TGTGCCAGCAGCTTTGGGACTCCTGAAGCTTTCTTT.

As to this clone: The same CDR3 is also encoded by other DNA sequences in this sample. The chain recombines TRBV7-9 with TRBJ2-2; 8 bases map to TRBD1. J was trimmed by 4 bases and V by 4 bases; bases with no gene match: 5. CDR3 length: 15 residues. Germline loops: CDR1 SEHNR, CDR2 FQNEAQ (reference sequence). CDR3 nucleotide sequence: TGTGCCAGCAGCTCTGGACAGGGCGGCACCGGGGAGCTGTTTTTT. It codes for CASSSGQGGTGELFF.

V gene TRBV27 combines with J gene TRBJ2-1; D is uncertain. Per germline, CDR1 MNHEY and CDR2 SMNVEV (reference sequence). CDR3 length: 15 residues. The ends were cut back, 0 bases at V and 12 bases at J, with 18 bases in the middle. In DNA, the CDR3 is TGTGCCAGCAGTTTATCGGGCCCCGTTCCGGTCGGGCAGTTCTTC. Its translation: CASSLSGPVPVGQFF.

In its sample, this clone was seen a few times. The rearrangement joins TRBV27 to TRBJ1-4; 11 nucleotides match TRBD1. The CDR3 is made up of 14 amino acids. Germline V gene lookup returns CDR1 MNHEY and CDR2 SMNVEV (reference sequence). Losses at the gene ends were 8 bases for V and 8 bases for J; bases not matched to a gene: 7. CDR3 in DNA: TGTGCCAGCTCACTCGGGACAGGGGGAGAAAAACTGTTTTTT. Translated, it gives CASSLGTGGEKLFF.